This T cell receptor (beta chain) was sequenced in a study of immune characterization of retroperitoneal liposarcoma. A single record per CDR3 protein comes from TCRdb applying MiXCR to the PCR reads. Among several thousand distinct CDR3 sequences listed, less than 30% were seen once. The CDR3 runs to 14 residues. Germline-derived CDR1 and CDR2 are MNHNY and SVGAGI (reference sequence). Trimming took 0 bases from V and 4 from J, leaving 6 bases between them. This clonotype qualifies as medium-sized. Material: tumor tissue. This sequence joins TRBV6-6 and TRBJ2-2, with D unresolved. The clonotype comes from a female donor with retroperitoneal liposarcoma. The CDR3 DNA reads as TGTGCCAGCAGTTACTCTGGAGTCACCGGGGAGCTGTTTTTT. It yields the protein CASSYSGVTGELFF.